A single T cell receptor (beta chain) is shown here with its context. Some clones are missing from TCRdb's copy, which holds only in-frame ones; the method was immunoSEQ multiplex PCR. The sample lists 600,000 or so clones; about 95% were seen once. Looked up from germline, CDR1 is MDHEN and CDR2 is SYDVKM. The V and J ends lost 3 bases and 0 bases, in that order; junction bases with no gene match: 11. The length of the CDR3 is 17 residues. Terminally differentiated effector memory CD45RA+ cells were excluded from the naive CD8 cells, which were CD45RO-negative and positively selected for CCR7. The sample comes from a study of shared clonotypes between healthy human individuals.

This receptor was taken from a woman in her thirties in good health. The rearrangement joins TRBV28 to TRBJ2-7; 7 nucleotides agree with TRBD2. Sequenced material: naive CD8+ T cells sorted from blood. CDR3: CASSFLLAGASSYEQYF. The CDR3 bases are TGTGCCAGCAGTTTCCTCTTAGCGGGCGCCAGCTCCTACGAGCAGTACTTC. Full variable domain (missing parts from reference TRBV28 and TRBJ2-7): DVKVTQSSRYLVKRTGEKVFLECVQDMDHENMFWYRQDPGLGLRLIYFSYDVKMKEKGDIPEGYSVSREKKERFSLILESASTNQTSMYLCASSFLLAGASSYEQYFGPGTRLTVT.